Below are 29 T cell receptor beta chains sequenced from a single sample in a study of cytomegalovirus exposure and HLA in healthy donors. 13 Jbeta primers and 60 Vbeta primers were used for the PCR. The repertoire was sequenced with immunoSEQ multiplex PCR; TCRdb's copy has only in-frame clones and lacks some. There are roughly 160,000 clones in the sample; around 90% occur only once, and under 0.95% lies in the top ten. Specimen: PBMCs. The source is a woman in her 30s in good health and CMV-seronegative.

The chain's CDR3 is CASGGERTSYEQYF. CDR3 sequence (DNA): TGTGCCAGCGGGGGGGAGCGGACTTCTTACGAGCAGTACTTC. J is TRBJ2-7 and V is TRBV11-2; TRBD2 matches 7 bases. CDR1 SGHAT and CDR2 FQNNGV come from the germline V gene. V was pared by 8 bases and J by 4 bases, with 11 bases of the junction left unmatched. There are 14 residues in the CDR3.

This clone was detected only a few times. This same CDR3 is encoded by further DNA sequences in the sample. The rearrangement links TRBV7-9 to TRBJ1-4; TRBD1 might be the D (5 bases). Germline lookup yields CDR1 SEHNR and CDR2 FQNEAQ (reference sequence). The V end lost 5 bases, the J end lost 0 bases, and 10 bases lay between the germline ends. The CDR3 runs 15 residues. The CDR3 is CASSPGGATNEKLFF. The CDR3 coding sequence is TGTGCCAGCAGCCCCGGAGGGGCAACTAATGAAAAACTGTTTTTT.

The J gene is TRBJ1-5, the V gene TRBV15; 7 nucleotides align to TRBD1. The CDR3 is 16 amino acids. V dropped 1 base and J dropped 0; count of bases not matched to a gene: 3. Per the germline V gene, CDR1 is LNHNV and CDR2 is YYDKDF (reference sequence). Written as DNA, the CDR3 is TGTGCCACCAGCAGAGGACAGGGCCATAGCAATCAGCCCCAGCATTTT. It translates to CATSRGQGHSNQPQHF.

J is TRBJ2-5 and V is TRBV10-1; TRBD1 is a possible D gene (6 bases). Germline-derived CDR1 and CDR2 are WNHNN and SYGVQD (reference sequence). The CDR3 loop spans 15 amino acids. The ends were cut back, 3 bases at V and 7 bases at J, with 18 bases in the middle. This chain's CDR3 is CASSEGGTGVGTQYF. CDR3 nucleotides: TGCGCCAGCAGTGAAGGGGGAACCGGCGTCGGGACCCAGTACTTC.

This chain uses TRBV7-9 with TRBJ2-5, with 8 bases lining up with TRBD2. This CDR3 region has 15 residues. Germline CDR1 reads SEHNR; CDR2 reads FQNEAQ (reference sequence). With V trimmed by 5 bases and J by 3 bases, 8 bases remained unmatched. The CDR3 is CASSAEVLAEETQYF. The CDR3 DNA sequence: TGTGCCAGCAGCGCCGAGGTACTAGCGGAAGAGACCCAGTACTTC.

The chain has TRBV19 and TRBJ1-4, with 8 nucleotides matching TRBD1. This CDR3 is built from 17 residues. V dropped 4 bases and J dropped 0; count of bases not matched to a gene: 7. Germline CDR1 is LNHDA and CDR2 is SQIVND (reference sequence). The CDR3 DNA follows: TGTGCCAGTAGTAATTGGGACAGGCCCTCAACTAATGAAAAACTGTTTTTT. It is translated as CASSNWDRPSTNEKLFF.

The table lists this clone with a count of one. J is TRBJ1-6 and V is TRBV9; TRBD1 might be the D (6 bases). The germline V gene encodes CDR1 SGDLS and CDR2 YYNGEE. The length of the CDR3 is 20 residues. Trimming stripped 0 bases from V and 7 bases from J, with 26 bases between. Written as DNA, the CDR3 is TGTGCCAGCAGCGTAGAGTTGGACAGTGGCCTGGGTTTTGGGAATTCACCCCTCCACTTT. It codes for CASSVELDSGLGFGNSPLHF.

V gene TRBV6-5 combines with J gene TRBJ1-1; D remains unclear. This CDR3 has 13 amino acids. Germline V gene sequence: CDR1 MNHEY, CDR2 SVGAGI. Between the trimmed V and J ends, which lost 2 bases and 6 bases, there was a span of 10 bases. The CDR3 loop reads CASSYNTRAEAFF. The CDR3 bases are TGTGCCAGCAGTTACAATACCCGGGCTGAAGCTTTCTTT.

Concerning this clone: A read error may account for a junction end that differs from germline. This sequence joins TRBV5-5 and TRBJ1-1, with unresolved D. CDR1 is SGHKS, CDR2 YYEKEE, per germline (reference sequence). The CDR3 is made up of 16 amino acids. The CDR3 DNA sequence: TGTGCCGGCAGCTCCTATACAACAGATCTTAACACTGAAGCTTTCTTT. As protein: CAGSSYTTDLNTEAFF.

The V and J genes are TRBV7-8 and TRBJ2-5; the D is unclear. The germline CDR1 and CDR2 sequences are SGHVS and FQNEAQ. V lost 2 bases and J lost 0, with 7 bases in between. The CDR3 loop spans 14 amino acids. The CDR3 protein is CASSLNYNQETQYF. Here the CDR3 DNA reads TGTGCCAGCAGCTTAAACTACAACCAAGAGACCCAGTACTTC.

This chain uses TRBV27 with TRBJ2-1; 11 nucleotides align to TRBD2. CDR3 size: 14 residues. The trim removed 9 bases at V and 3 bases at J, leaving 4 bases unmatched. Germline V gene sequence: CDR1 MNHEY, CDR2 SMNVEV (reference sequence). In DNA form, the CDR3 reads TGTGCCAGTATAGCGGGGGGGGTCTACAATGAGCAGTTCTTC. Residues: CASIAGGVYNEQFF.

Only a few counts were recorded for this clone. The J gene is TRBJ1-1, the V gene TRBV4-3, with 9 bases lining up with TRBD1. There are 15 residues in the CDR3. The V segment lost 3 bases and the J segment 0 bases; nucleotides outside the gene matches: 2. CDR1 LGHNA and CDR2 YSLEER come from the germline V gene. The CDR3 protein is CASSQGTGLNTEAFF. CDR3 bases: TGCGCCAGCAGCCAGGGGACAGGGTTGAACACTGAAGCTTTCTTT.

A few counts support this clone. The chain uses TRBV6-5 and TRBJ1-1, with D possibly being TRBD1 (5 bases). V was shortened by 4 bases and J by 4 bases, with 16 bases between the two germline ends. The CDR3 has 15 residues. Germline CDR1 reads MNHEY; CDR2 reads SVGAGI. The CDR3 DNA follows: TGTGCCAGCAGTTCCCTATTGGCACAGGCCACTGAAGCTTTCTTT. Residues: CASSSLLAQATEAFF.

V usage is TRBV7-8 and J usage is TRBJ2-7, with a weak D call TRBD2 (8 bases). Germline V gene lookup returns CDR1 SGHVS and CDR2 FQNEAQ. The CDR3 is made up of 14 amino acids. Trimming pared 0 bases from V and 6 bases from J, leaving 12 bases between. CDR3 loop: CASSLAGRGLEQYF. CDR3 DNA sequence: TGTGCCAGCAGCTTAGCCGGGAGGGGGCTCGAGCAGTACTTC.

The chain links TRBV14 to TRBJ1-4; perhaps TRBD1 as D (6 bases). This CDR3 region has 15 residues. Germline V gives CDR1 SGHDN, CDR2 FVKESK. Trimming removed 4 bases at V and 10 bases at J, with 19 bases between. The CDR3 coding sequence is TGTGCCAGCAGCCGTCAGGGGAGCCCCCGCGGAAAACTGTTTTTT. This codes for CASSRQGSPRGKLFF.

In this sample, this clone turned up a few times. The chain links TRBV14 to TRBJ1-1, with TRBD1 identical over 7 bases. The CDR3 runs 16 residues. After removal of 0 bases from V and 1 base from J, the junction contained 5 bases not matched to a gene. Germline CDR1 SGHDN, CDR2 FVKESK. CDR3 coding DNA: TGTGCCAGCAGCCAAGATAGGGGGCAGGGGAACACTGAAGCTTTCTTT. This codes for CASSQDRGQGNTEAFF.

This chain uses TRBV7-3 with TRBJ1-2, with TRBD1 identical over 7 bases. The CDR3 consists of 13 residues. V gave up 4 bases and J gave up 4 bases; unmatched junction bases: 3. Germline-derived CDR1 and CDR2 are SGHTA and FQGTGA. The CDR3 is CASSSQGSYGYTF. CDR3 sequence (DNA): TGTGCCAGCAGCTCACAGGGGAGCTATGGCTACACCTTC.

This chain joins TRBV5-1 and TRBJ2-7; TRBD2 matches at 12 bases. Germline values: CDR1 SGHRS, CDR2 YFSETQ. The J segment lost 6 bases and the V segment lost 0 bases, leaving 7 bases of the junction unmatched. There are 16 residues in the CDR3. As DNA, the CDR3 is TGCGCCAGCAGCTTGGGACTAGCGGGAGTAGAAGGCGAGCAGTACTTC. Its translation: CASSLGLAGVEGEQYF.

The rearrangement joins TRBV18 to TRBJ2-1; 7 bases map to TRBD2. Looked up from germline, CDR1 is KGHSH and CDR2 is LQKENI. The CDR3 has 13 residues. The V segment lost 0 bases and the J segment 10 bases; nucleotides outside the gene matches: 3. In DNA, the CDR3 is TGTGCCAGCTCACCACCGGGGGGGGTCGAGCAGTTCTTC. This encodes CASSPPGGVEQFF. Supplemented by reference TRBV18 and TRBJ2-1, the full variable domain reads NAGVMQNPRHLVRRRGQEARLRCSPMKGHSHVYWYRQLPEEGLKFMVYLQKENIIDESGMPKERFSAEFPKEGPSILRIQQVVRGDSAAYFCASSPPGGVEQFFGPGTRLTVL.

In DNA, the CDR3 is TGTGCCAGCTCCCAGGATCAGAATTCACCCCTCCACTTT. Its translation: CASSQDQNSPLHF. The rearrangement links TRBV18 to TRBJ1-6; D not certain. Germline loops: CDR1 KGHSH, CDR2 LQKENI. This CDR3 region has 13 residues. The ends were cut back, 6 bases at V and 7 bases at J, with 10 bases in the middle.

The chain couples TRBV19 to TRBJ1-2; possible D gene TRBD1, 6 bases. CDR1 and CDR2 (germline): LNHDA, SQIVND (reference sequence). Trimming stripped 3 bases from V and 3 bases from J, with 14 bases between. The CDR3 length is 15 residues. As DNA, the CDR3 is TGTGCCAGTAGTATCGAGGGGGTCTCCTACTATGGCTACACCTTC. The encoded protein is CASSIEGVSYYGYTF. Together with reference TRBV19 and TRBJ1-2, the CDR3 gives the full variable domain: DGGITQSPKYLFRKEGQNVTLSCEQNLNHDAMYWYRQDPGQGLRLIYYSQIVNDFQKGDIAEGYSVSREKKESFPLTVTSAQKNPTAFYLCASSIEGVSYYGYTFGSGTRLTVV.

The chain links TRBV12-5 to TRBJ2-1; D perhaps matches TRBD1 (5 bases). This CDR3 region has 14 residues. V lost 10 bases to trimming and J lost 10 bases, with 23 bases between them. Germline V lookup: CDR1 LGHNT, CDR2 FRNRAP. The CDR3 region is CATSPPGPNREQFF. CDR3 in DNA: TGTGCTACCTCCCCCCCCGGACCTAACAGGGAGCAGTTCTTC. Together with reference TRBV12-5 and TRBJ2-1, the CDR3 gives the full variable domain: DARVTQTPRHKVTEMGQEVTMRCQPILGHNTVFWYRQTMMQGLELLAYFRNRAPLDDSGMPKDRFSAEMPDATLATLKIQPSEPRDSAVYFCATSPPGPNREQFFGPGTRLTVL.

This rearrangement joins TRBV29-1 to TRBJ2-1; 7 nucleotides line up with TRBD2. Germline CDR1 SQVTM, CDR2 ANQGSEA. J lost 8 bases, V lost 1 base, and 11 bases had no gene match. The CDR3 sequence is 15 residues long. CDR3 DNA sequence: TGCAGCGTTGAAGGTCCGCTAGTGGGAGGGTATGAGCAGTTCTTC. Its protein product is CSVEGPLVGGYEQFF.

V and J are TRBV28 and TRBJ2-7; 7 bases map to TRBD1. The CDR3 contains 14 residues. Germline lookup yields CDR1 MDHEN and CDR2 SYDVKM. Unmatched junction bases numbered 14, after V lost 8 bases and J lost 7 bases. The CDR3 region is CASRNRGPPGEQYF. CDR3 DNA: TGTGCCAGCCGAAACAGGGGTCCCCCTGGAGAGCAGTACTTC.

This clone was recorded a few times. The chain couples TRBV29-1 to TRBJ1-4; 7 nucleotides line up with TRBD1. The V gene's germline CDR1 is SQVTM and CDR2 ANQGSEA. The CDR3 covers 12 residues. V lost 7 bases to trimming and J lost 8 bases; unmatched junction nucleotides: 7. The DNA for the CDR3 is TGCAGCGCGGGCGGGACAGAAGAAAAACTGTTTTTT. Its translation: CSAGGTEEKLFF.

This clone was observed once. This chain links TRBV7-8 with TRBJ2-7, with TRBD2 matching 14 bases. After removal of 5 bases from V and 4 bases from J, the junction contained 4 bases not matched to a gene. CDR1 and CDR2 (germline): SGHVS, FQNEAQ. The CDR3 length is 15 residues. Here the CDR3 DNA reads TGTGCCAGCAGCCCCGGGACTAGCGGGAGTTACGAGCAGTACTTC. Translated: CASSPGTSGSYEQYF.

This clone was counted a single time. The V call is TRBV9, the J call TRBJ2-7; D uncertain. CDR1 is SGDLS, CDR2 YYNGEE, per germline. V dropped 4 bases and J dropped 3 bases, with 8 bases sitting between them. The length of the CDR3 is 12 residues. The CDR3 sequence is CASSQVGYEQYF. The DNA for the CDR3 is TGTGCCAGCAGCCAGGTCGGCTACGAGCAGTACTTC.

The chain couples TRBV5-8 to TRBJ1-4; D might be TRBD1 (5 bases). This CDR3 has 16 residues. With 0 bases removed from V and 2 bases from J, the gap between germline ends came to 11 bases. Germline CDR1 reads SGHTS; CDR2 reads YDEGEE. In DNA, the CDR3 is TGTGCCAGCAGCTTGGGGTATGGGGCCACTAATGAAAAACTGTTTTTT. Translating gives CASSLGYGATNEKLFF.

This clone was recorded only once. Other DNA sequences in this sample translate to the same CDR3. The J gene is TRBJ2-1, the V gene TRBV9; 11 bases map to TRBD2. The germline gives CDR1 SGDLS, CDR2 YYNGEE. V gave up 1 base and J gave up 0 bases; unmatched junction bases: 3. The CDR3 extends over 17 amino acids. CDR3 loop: CASSVLAGGSSYNEQFF. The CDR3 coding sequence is TGTGCCAGCAGCGTACTAGCGGGGGGCAGCTCCTACAATGAGCAGTTCTTC.